The next 16 T cell receptor beta chains were all read from a single sample in a study of blood T cell repertoires in COVID-19. Some clones are missing from TCRdb's copy, which holds only in-frame ones; the method was immunoSEQ multiplex PCR. The table shows 250,000 to 350,000 clones, with about 89% occurring only once. Sequencing was done on a sample of peripheral blood. These receptors all stem from a woman aged 40 to 55 who had recovered from COVID-19.

This chain uses TRBV5-1 with TRBJ2-3; D is undetermined. CDR3 length: 15 amino acids. The germline V gene encodes CDR1 SGHRS and CDR2 YFSETQ. Trimming shortened V by 0 bases and J by 8 bases, and 16 bases separated the two germline ends. The CDR3 is CASSLGADVRSTQYF. CDR3 sequence (DNA): TGCGCCAGCAGCTTGGGTGCCGACGTGCGGTCTACGCAGTATTTT.

The genes are TRBV27 and TRBJ2-7; 13 bases are shared with TRBD2. CDR1 and CDR2 from the germline V gene are MNHEY and SMNVEV (reference sequence). This CDR3 contains 15 residues. Trimming took 1 base from V and 6 from J; bases not matched to a gene: 3. CDR3 coding DNA: TGTGCCAGCAGTTTATGGACTAGCGGGAGCTCCGAGCAGTACTTC. Its protein is CASSLWTSGSSEQYF.

This clone was counted a few times. The rearrangement joins TRBV6-2 or TRBV6-3 to TRBJ2-3; tentatively, D is TRBD2 (6 bases). V was clipped by 2 bases and J by 0 bases, with 9 bases between them. Germline lookup yields CDR1 MNHEY and CDR2 SVGEGT. The CDR3 covers 15 residues. CDR3 DNA: TGTGCCAGCAGTTACAGCGGGTTCAGCACAGATACGCAGTATTTT. Encoded protein: CASSYSGFSTDTQYF.

The J gene is TRBJ1-2, the V gene TRBV19; weak D call: TRBD1 (6 bases). This CDR3 region has 13 residues. Germline V gives CDR1 LNHDA, CDR2 SQIVND (reference sequence). Trimming removed 10 bases from V and 1 base from J, with 13 bases in between. CDR3 loop: CATSWTVNYGYTF. CDR3 in DNA: TGTGCCACCTCTTGGACAGTTAACTATGGCTACACCTTC.

This clone appeared a single time. V gene TRBV24-1 combines with J gene TRBJ2-1, with 9 bases identical to TRBD1. From germline, CDR1 is KGHDR and CDR2 SFDVKD. The CDR3 totals 13 residues. V shed 7 bases, J shed 5 bases, and the junction held 2 bases outside the gene matches. The chain's CDR3 is CATRRDRDNEQFF. The CDR3, as DNA: TGTGCCACCAGAAGGGACAGGGACAATGAGCAGTTCTTC.

Only one count was recorded for this clone. V and J are TRBV28 and TRBJ1-5; D may be TRBD1 (6 bases). This CDR3 region has 14 residues. V shed 2 bases and J shed 3 bases, with 8 bases lying between them. Germline V gene lookup returns CDR1 MDHEN and CDR2 SYDVKM. The CDR3 sequence is CASSLRTVNQPQHF. CDR3 in DNA: TGTGCCAGCAGTTTACGGACAGTCAATCAGCCCCAGCATTTT.

The chain recombines TRBV6-1 with TRBJ2-7, with 9 bases fitting TRBD2. CDR3 length equals 17 residues. The germline V gene encodes CDR1 MNHNS and CDR2 SASEGT. J gave up 2 bases and V 1 base, and 9 bases lay outside the gene matches. Here the CDR3 reads CASSEGGGRAFAYEQYF. DNA of the CDR3: TGTGCCAGCAGTGAAGGGGGCGGGAGGGCTTTCGCCTACGAGCAGTACTTC.

In the case of this clone: The same CDR3 can be traced to other DNA sequences in this sample. J is TRBJ1-5 and V is TRBV5-1, with 8 bases fitting TRBD1. Germline V CDR1 and CDR2: SGHRS, YFSETQ. This CDR3 region has 15 residues. Trimming cost V 2 bases and J 0 bases; bases outside gene matches: 1. Here the CDR3 reads CASSLTGGSNQPQHF. In DNA, the CDR3 is TGCGCCAGCAGCTTAACAGGGGGTAGCAATCAGCCCCAGCATTTT.

The chain links TRBV6-5 to TRBJ2-7; 9 positions agree with TRBD1. Trimming at V came to 5 bases and at J to 3 bases, leaving 5 bases not matched to a gene. The germline V gene has CDR1 MNHEY and CDR2 SVGAGI. This CDR3 is 14 amino acids long. The CDR3 DNA reads TGTGCCAGCAGTAGATCGGGACAGGGCTACGAGCAGTACTTC. This gives the protein CASSRSGQGYEQYF.

The V and J genes are TRBV5-1 and TRBJ2-1; D ambiguous. The germline CDR1 and CDR2 sequences are SGHRS and YFSETQ. The length of the CDR3 is 14 residues. Trimming cost V 4 bases and J 6 bases, with 14 bases left between them. CDR3 region: CASSTTTERNEQFF. CDR3 DNA sequence: TGCGCCAGCAGCACAACGACTGAGCGCAATGAGCAGTTCTTC.

The chain joins TRBV10-2 to TRBJ2-5; 8 bases agree with TRBD1. V shed 6 bases, J shed 1 base, and the junction held 7 bases outside the gene matches. This CDR3 region has 15 residues. CDR1 is WSHSY and CDR2 is SAAADI in the germline V gene. CDR3: CASSDIGTGQETQYF. The CDR3 DNA follows: TGCGCCAGCAGCGATATAGGGACAGGCCAAGAGACCCAGTACTTC.

The genes are TRBV12-3 or TRBV12-4 and TRBJ2-1, with 9 bases aligning to TRBD2. The CDR3 is 13 amino acids. After removal of 5 bases from V and 9 bases from J, the junction contained 5 bases not matched to a gene. The CDR3 coding sequence is TGTGCCAGCAGTCAAGCGGGAGGCCGTGAGCAGTTCTTC. Amino acid sequence: CASSQAGGREQFF.

This clone was seen only once. The chain joins TRBV5-4 to TRBJ2-7, with TRBD2 matching over 16 bases. The germline gives CDR1 SGHNT, CDR2 YYREEE (reference sequence). The CDR3 covers 18 residues. The trim removed 3 bases at V and 3 bases at J, leaving 9 bases unmatched. As DNA, the CDR3 is TGTGCCAGCAGCTCGCCCGGGACTAGCGGGAGGGCCGTCTACGAGCAGTACTTC. Amino acids: CASSSPGTSGRAVYEQYF.

CDR3 amino acids: CASSESGQGNNQPQHF. Here the CDR3 DNA reads TGTGCCAGCAGTGAATCCGGGCAGGGGAATAATCAGCCCCAGCATTTT. The rearrangement links TRBV2 to TRBJ1-5, with D possibly matching TRBD1 (6 bases). CDR1 SNHLY and CDR2 FYNNEI come from the germline V gene. This CDR3 has 16 amino acids. With 2 bases removed from V and 4 bases from J, the gap between germline ends came to 15 bases.

V and J are TRBV9 and TRBJ2-3; D possibly corresponds to TRBD2 (5 bases). Between the trimmed V and J ends, which lost 0 bases and 2 bases, there was a span of 13 bases. The CDR3 totals 16 residues. Germline V gives CDR1 SGDLS, CDR2 YYNGEE. DNA of the CDR3: TGTGCCAGCAGCGTAGGGTCCCGGGGTACCACAGATACGCAGTATTTT. It specifies CASSVGSRGTTDTQYF. Filled out from reference TRBV9 and TRBJ2-3, the complete variable domain reads DSGVTQTPKHLITATGQRVTLRCSPRSGDLSVYWYQQSLDQGLQFLIQYYNGEERAKGNILERFSAQQFPDLHSELNLSSLELGDSALYFCASSVGSRGTTDTQYFGPGTRLTVL.

The rearrangement joins TRBV27 to TRBJ2-2; 7 bases match TRBD1. Trimming at V came to 5 bases and at J to 5 bases, leaving 14 bases not matched to a gene. This CDR3 contains 17 residues. From germline, CDR1 is MNHEY and CDR2 SMNVEV (reference sequence). The CDR3 DNA reads as TGTGCCAGCAGTCTCCTCGTGACAGGGACGCAAACCGGGGAGCTGTTTTTT. This sequence encodes CASSLLVTGTQTGELFF.